This T cell receptor beta chain emerged from a study of T-cell reconstitution after alpha-beta-depleted transplantation in children. Researchers prepared the TCRbeta library using unique molecular identifiers, the study reports. TCRdb passed the PCR reads through MiXCR, listing each CDR3 protein once. The repertoire includes a few hundred thousand distinct CDR3 sequences, around 12% of them detected once, and roughly 5.4% sits in the top ten. V lost 5 bases, J lost 6 bases, and 15 bases lay in between. The CDR3 is made up of 14 amino acids. In germline, CDR1 is SGHRS, CDR2 YFSETQ. This clonotype has at least ten counts.

The rearrangement uses TRBV5-1 and TRBJ2-1; perhaps D is TRBD1 or TRBD2 (5 bases each). The source material was PBMCs from the stem cell graft donor, sampled from the stem cell graft. The source of this sequence is a human donor who donated a stem cell graft to a child with combined immunodeficiency. The CDR3 sequence: CASSFYGTANEQFF. As DNA, the CDR3 is TGCGCCAGCAGTTTTTACGGGACGGCCAATGAGCAGTTCTTC. Using reference TRBV5-1 and TRBJ2-1 for the parts outside the CDR3, the full variable domain is KAGVTQTPRYLIKTRGQQVTLSCSPISGHRSVSWYQQTPGQGLQFLFEYFSETQRNKGNFPGRFSGRQFSNSRSEMNVSTLELGDSALYLCASSFYGTANEQFFGPGTRLTVL.